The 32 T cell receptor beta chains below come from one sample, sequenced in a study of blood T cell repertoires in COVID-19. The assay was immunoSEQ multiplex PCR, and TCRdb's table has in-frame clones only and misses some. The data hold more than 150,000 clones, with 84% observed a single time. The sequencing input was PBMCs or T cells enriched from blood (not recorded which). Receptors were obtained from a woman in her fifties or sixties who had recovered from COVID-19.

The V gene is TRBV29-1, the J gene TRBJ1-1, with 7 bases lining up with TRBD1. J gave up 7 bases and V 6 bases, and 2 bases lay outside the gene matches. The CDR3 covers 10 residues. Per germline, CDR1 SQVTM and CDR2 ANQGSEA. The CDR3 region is CSVRTGEAFF. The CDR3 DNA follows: TGCAGCGTGCGGACAGGTGAAGCTTTCTTT.

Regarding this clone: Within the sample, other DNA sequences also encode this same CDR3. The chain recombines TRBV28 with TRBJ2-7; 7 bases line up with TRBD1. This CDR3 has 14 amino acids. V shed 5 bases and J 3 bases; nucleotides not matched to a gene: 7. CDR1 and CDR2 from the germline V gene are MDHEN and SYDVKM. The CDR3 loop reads CASSPGTVSYEQYF. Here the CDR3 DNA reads TGTGCCAGCAGTCCCGGGACAGTAAGCTACGAGCAGTACTTC.

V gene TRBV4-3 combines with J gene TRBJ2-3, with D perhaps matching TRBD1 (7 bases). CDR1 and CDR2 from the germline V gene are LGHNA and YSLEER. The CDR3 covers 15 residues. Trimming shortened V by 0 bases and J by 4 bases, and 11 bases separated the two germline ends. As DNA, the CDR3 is TGCGCCAGCAGCCAAGAGGGCAGGGGGGCAGATACGCAGTATTTT. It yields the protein CASSQEGRGADTQYF.

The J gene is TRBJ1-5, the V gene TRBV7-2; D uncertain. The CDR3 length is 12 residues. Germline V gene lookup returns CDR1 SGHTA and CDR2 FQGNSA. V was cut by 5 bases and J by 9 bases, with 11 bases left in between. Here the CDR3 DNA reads TGTGCCAGCAGCCTAGACGGGAGGCCCCAGCATTTT. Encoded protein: CASSLDGRPQHF.

The CDR3: CASSFGTSGSYF. CDR3 sequence (DNA): TGTGCCAGCAGTTTCGGGACTAGCGGATCGTATTTT. The chain carries TRBV7-2 and TRBJ2-3; TRBD2 matches 11 bases. This CDR3 comprises 12 residues. The ends lost 6 bases at V and 14 bases at J; junction bases unmatched: 7. Germline V gives CDR1 SGHTA, CDR2 FQGNSA.

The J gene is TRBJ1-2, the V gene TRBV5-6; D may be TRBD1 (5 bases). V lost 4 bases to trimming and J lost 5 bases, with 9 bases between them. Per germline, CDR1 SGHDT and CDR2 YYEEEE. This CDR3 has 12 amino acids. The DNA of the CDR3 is TGTGCCAGCAGCCCGGGGGTTTATGGCTACACCTTC. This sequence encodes CASSPGVYGYTF.

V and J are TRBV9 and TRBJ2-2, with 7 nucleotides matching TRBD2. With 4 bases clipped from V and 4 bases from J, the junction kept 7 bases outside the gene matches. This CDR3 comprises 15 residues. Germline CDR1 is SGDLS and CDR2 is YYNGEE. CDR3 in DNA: TGTGCCAGCAGCTCCGGGACTATTCGCACCGGGGAGCTGTTTTTT. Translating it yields CASSSGTIRTGELFF.

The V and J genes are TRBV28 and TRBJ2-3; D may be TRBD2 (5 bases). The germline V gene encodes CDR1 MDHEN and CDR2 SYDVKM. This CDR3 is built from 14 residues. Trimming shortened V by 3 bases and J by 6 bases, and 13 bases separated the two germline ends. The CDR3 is CASSFSGKRDTQYF. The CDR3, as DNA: TGTGCCAGCAGTTTCTCGGGGAAACGGGATACGCAGTATTTT.

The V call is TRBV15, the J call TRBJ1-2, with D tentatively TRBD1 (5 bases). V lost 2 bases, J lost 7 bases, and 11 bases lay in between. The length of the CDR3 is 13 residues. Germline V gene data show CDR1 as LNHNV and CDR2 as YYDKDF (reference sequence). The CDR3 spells CATSRRGGLGYTF. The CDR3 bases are TGTGCCACCAGCAGACGGGGGGGACTTGGCTACACCTTC.

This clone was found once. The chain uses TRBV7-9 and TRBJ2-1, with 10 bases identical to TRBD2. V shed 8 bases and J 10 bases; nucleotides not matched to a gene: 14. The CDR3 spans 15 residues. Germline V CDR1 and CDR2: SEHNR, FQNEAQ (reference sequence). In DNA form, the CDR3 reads TGTGCCAGCCTCTTCTACCTAGCGGGAGTACGGGAGCAGTTCTTC. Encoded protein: CASLFYLAGVREQFF.

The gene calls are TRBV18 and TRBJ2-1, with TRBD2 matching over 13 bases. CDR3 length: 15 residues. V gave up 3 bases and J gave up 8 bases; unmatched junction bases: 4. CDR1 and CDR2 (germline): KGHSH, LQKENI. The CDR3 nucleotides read TGTGCCAGCTCACCTGGACTAGCGGGGGTTGATGAGCAGTTCTTC. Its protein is CASSPGLAGVDEQFF.

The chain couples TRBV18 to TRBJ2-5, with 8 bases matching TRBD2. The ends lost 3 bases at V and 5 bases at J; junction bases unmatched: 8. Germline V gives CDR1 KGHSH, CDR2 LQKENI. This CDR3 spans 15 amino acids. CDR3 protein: CASSPQAGGKETQYF. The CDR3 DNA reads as TGTGCCAGCTCACCCCAGGCGGGAGGAAAGGAGACCCAGTACTTC.

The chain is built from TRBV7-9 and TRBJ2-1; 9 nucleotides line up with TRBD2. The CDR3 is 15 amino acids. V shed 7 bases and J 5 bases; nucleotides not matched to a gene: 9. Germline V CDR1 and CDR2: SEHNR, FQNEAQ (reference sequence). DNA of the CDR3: TGTGCCAGCACCATGAAGCGGGGGGAAGACAATGAGCAGTTCTTC. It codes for CASTMKRGEDNEQFF.

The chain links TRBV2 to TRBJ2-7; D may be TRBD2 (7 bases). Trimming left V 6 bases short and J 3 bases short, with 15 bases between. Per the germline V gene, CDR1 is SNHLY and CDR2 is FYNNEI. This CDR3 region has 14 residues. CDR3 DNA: TGTGCCAGCAGGGGGGGGCCCTGGGGCTACGAGCAGTACTTC. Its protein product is CASRGGPWGYEQYF.

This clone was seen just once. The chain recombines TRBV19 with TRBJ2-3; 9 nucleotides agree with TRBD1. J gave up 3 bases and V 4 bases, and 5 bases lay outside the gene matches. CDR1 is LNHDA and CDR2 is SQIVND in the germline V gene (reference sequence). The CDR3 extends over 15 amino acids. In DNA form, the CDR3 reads TGTGCCAGTAGTAAGGGGACAGGGTTTACAGATACGCAGTATTTT. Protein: CASSKGTGFTDTQYF.

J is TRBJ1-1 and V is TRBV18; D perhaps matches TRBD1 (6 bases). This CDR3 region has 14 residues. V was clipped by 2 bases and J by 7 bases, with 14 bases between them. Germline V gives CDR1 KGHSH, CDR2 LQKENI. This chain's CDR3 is CASSPSRGAGEAFF. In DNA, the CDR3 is TGTGCCAGCTCACCAAGCCGGGGGGCTGGTGAAGCTTTCTTT.

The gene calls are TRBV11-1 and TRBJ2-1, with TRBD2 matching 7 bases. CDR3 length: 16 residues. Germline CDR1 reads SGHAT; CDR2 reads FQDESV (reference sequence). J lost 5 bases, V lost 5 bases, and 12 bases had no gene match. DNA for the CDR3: TGTGCCAGCAGCCCCCCCGGGCGGGGGAGACACAATGAGCAGTTCTTC. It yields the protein CASSPPGRGRHNEQFF.

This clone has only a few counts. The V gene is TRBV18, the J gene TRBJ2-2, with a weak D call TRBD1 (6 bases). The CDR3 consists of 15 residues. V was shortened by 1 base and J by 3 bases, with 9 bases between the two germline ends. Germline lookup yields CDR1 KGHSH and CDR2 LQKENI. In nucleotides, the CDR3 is TGTGCCAGCTCACCACGGCAGGGGTACACCGGGGAGCTGTTTTTT. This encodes CASSPRQGYTGELFF.

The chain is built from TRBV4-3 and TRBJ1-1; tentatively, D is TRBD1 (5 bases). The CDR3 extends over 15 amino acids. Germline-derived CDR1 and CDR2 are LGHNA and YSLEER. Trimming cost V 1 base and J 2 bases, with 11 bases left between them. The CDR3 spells CASSQAWDSNTEAFF. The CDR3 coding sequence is TGCGCCAGCAGCCAAGCCTGGGACTCCAACACTGAAGCTTTCTTT.

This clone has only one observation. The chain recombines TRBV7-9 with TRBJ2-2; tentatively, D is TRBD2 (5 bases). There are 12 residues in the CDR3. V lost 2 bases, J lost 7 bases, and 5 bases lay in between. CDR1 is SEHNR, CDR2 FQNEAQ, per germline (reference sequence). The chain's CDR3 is CASSLRGGELFF. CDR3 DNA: TGTGCCAGCAGCTTACGGGGCGGGGAGCTGTTTTTT.

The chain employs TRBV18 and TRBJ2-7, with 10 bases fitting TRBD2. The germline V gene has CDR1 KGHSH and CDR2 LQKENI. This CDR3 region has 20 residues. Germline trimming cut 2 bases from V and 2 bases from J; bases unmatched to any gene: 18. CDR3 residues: CASSPRRAKREGEGTYEQYF. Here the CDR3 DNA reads TGTGCCAGCTCACCAAGACGAGCAAAGCGGGAGGGCGAGGGGACCTACGAGCAGTACTTC.

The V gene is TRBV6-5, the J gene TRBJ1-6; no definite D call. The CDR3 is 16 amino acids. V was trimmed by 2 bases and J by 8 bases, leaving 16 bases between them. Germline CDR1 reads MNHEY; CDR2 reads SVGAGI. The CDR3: CASSYPIGGRYSPLHF. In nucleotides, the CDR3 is TGTGCCAGCAGTTACCCTATAGGAGGGCGGTATTCACCCCTCCACTTT.

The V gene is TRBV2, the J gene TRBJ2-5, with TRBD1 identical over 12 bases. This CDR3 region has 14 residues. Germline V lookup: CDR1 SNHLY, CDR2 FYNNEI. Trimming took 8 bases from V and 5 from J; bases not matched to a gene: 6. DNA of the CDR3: TGTGCCAGCTGCCGGGACAGGGGGCCGGAGACCCAGTACTTC. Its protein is CASCRDRGPETQYF.

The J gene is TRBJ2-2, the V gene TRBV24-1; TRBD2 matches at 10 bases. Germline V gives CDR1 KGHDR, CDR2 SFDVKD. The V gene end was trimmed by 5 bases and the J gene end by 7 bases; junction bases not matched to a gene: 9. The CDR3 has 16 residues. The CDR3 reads CATSGDPGTSDGELFF. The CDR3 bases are TGTGCCACCAGTGGCGACCCCGGGACTAGCGACGGGGAGCTGTTTTTT.

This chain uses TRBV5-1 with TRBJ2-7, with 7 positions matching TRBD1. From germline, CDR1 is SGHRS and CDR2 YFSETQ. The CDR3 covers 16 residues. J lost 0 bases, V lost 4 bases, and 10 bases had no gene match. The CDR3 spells CASSAYGTAGSYEQYF. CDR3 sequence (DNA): TGCGCCAGCAGCGCCTACGGGACAGCCGGCTCCTACGAGCAGTACTTC.

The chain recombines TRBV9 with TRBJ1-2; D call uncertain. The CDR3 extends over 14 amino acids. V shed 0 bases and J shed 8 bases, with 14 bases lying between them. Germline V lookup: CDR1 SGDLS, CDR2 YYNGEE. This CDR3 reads CASSVDQPRGGYTF. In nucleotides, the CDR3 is TGTGCCAGCAGCGTAGATCAGCCTCGAGGGGGCTACACCTTC. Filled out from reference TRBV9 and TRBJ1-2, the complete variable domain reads DSGVTQTPKHLITATGQRVTLRCSPRSGDLSVYWYQQSLDQGLQFLIQYYNGEERAKGNILERFSAQQFPDLHSELNLSSLELGDSALYFCASSVDQPRGGYTFGSGTRLTVV.

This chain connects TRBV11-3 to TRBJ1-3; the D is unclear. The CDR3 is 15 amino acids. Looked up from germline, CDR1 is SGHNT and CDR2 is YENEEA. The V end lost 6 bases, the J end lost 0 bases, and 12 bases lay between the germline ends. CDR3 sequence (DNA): TGTGCCAGCAGTACCGATCATAGCTCTGGAAACACCATATATTTT. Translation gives CASSTDHSSGNTIYF.

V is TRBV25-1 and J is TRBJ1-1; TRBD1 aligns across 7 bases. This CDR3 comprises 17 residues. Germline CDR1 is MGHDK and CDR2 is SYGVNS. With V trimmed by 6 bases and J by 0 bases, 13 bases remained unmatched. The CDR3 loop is CASRRTGGRGMNTEAFF. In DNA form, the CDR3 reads TGTGCCAGCAGGAGGACAGGAGGAAGGGGCATGAACACTGAAGCTTTCTTT. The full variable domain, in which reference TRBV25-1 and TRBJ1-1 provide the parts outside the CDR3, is EADIYQTPRYLVIGTGKKITLECSQTMGHDKMYWYQQDPGMELHLIHYSYGVNSTEKGDLSSESTVSRIRTEHFPLTLESARPSHTSQYLCASRRTGGRGMNTEAFFGQGTRLTVV.

The CDR3 reads CASSDSLAGGRKDEQFF. The CDR3 nucleotides are TGTGCCAGCAGTGACTCTCTAGCGGGAGGGAGGAAGGATGAGCAGTTCTTC. This chain joins TRBV6-4 and TRBJ2-1, with TRBD2 matching 12 bases. This CDR3 comprises 17 residues. CDR1 and CDR2 from the germline V gene are MRHNA and SNTAGT. Trimming removed 0 bases from V and 8 bases from J; junction bases left unmatched: 8.

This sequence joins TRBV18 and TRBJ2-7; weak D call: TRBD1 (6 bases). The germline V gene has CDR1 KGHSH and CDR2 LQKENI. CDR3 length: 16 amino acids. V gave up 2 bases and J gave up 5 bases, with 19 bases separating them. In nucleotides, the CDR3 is TGTGCCAGCTCACCATCGAATCCCAGGGGTCTCAACGAGCAGTACTTC. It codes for CASSPSNPRGLNEQYF.

CDR3 region: CSVGTGVGGYTF. CDR3 sequence (DNA): TGCAGCGTCGGCACAGGGGTTGGAGGCTACACCTTC. The chain has TRBV29-1 and TRBJ1-2, with TRBD1 matching over 7 bases. CDR3 size: 12 residues. CDR1 and CDR2 from the germline V gene are SQVTM and ANQGSEA. Trimming at V came to 6 bases and at J to 8 bases, leaving 9 bases not matched to a gene.

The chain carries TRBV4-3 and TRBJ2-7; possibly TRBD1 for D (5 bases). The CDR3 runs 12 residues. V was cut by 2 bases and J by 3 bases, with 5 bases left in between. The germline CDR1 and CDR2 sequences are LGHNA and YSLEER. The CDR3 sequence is CASSQQGYEQYF. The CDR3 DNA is TGCGCCAGCAGCCAACAGGGCTACGAGCAGTACTTC.